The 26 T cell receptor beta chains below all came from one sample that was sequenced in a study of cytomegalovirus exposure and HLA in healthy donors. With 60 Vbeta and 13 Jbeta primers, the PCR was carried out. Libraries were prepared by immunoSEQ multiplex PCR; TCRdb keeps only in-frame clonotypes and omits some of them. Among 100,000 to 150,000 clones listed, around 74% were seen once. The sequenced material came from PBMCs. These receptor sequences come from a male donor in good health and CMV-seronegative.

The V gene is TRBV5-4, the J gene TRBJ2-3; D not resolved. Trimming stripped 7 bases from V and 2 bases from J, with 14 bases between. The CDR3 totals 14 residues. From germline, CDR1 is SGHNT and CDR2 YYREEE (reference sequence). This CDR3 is CASGQVSITDTQYF. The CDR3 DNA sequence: TGTGCCAGCGGCCAGGTATCCATCACAGATACGCAGTATTTT.

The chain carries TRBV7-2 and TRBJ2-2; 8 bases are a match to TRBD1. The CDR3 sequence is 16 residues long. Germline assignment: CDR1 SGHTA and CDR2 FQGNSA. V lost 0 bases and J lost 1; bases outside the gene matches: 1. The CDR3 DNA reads TGTGCCAGCAGCTTAGCCGGGACAGGGAACACCGGGGAGCTGTTTTTT. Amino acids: CASSLAGTGNTGELFF.

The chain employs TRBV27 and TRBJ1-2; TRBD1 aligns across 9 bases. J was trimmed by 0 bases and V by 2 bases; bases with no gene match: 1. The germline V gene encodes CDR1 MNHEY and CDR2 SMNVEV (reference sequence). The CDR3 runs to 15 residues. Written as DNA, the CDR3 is TGTGCCAGCAGTTTAGACAGGGGGTCTAACTATGGCTACACCTTC. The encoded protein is CASSLDRGSNYGYTF.

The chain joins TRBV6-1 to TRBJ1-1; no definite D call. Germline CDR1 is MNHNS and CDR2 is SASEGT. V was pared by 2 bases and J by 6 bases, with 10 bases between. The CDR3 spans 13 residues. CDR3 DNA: TGTGCCAGCAGTGAAATCGATCGGGCTGAAGCTTTCTTT. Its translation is CASSEIDRAEAFF.

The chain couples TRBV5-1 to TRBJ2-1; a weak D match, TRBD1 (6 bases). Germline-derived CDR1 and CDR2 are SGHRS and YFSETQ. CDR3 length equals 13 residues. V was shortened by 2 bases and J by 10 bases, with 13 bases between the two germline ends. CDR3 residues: CASSFPQGQEQFF. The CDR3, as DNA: TGCGCCAGCAGCTTCCCCCAGGGGCAAGAGCAGTTCTTC. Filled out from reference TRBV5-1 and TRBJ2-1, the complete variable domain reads KAGVTQTPRYLIKTRGQQVTLSCSPISGHRSVSWYQQTPGQGLQFLFEYFSETQRNKGNFPGRFSGRQFSNSRSEMNVSTLELGDSALYLCASSFPQGQEQFFGPGTRLTVL.

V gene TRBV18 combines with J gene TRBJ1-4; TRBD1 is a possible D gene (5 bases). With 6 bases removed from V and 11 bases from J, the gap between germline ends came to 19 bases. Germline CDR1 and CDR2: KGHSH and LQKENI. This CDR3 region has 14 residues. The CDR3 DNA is TGTGCCAGCTCCCCAAACCCGCCAGGGAACAAACTGTTTTTT. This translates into CASSPNPPGNKLFF.

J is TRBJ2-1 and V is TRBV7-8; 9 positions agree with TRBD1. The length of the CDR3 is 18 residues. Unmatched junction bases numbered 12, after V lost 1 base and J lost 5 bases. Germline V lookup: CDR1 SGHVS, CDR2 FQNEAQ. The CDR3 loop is CASSLVRRGQGHHNEQFF. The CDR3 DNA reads TGTGCCAGCAGCTTAGTCCGGCGGGGACAGGGTCATCACAATGAGCAGTTCTTC.

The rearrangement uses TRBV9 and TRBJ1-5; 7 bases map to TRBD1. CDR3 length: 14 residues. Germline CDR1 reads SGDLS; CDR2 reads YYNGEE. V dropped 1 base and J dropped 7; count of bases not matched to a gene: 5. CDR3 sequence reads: CASSVSEGAQPQHF. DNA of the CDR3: TGTGCCAGCAGCGTAAGCGAGGGGGCCCAGCCCCAGCATTTT. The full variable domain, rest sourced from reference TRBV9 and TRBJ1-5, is DSGVTQTPKHLITATGQRVTLRCSPRSGDLSVYWYQQSLDQGLQFLIQYYNGEERAKGNILERFSAQQFPDLHSELNLSSLELGDSALYFCASSVSEGAQPQHFGDGTRLSIL.

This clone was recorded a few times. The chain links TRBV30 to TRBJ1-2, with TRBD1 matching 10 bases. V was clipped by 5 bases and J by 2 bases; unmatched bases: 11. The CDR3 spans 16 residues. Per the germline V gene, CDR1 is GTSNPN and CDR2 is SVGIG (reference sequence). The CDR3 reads CAWHNRQGAINYGYTF. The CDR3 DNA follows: TGTGCCTGGCACAATCGACAGGGGGCTATAAACTATGGCTACACCTTC.

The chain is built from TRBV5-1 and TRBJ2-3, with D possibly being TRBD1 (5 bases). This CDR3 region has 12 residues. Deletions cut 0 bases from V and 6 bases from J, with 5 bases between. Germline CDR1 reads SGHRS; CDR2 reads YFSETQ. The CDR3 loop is CASSLAGDTQYF. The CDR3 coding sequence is TGCGCCAGCAGCTTGGCAGGGGATACGCAGTATTTT.

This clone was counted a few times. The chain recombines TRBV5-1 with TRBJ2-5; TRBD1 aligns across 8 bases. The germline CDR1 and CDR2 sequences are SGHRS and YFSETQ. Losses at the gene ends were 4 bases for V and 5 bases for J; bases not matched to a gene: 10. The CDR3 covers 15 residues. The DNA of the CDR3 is TGCGCCAGCAGCCCGGGACAGGCCATGGGGGAGACCCAGTACTTC. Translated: CASSPGQAMGETQYF.

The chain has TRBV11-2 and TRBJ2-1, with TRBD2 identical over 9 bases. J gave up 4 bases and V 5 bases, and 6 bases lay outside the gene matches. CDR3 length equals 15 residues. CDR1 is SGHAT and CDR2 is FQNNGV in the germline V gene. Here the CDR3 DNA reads TGTGCCAGCAGCGGACCGACTAGCGGATACAATGAGCAGTTCTTC. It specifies CASSGPTSGYNEQFF.

The CDR3 sequence is CASSQEEDYRTDTQYF. CDR3 sequence (DNA): TGCGCCAGCAGCCAAGAAGAGGACTACCGAACAGATACGCAGTATTTT. The chain couples TRBV4-3 to TRBJ2-3, with D possibly matching TRBD2 (6 bases). This CDR3 contains 16 residues. Between the trimmed V and J ends, which lost 0 bases and 3 bases, there was a span of 13 bases. Per germline, CDR1 LGHNA and CDR2 YSLEER.

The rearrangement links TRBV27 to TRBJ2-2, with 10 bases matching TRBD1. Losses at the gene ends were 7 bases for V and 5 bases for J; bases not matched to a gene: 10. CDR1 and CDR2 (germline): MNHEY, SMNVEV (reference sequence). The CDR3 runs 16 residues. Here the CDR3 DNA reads TGTGCCAGCACCCGATGGACAGGGGGAAAAACCGGGGAGCTGTTTTTT. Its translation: CASTRWTGGKTGELFF.

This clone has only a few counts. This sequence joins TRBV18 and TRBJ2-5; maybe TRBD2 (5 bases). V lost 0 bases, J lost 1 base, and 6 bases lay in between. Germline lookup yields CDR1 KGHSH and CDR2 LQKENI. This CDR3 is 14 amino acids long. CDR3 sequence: CASSPPTSQETQYF. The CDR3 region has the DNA TGTGCCAGCTCACCACCCACTAGCCAAGAGACCCAGTACTTC.

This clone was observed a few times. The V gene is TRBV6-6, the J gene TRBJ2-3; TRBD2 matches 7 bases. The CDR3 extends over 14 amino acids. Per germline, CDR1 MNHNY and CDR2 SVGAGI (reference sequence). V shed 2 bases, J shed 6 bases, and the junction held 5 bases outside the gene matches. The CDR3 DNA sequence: TGTGCCAGCAGTTACCCGGGGAGGGTGGATACGCAGTATTTT. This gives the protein CASSYPGRVDTQYF.

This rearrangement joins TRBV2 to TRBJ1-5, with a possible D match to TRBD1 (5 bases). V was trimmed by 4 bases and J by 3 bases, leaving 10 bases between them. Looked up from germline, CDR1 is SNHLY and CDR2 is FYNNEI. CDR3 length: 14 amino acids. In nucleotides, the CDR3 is TGTGCCAGCAGTGTGGGGGGGTCCAATCAGCCCCAGCATTTT. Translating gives CASSVGGSNQPQHF.

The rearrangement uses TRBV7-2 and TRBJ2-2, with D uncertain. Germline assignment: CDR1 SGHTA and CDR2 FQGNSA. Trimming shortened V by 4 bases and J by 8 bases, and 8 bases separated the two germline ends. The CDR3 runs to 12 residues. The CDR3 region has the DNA TGTGCCAGCAGCTCCCTTGCGGGGGAGCTGTTTTTT. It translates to CASSSLAGELFF. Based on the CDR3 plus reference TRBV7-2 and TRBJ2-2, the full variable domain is GAGVSQSPSNKVTEKGKDVELRCDPISGHTALYWYRQSLGQGLEFLIYFQGNSAPDKSGLPSDRFSAERTGGSVSTLTIQRTQQEDSAVYLCASSSLAGELFFGEGSRLTVL.

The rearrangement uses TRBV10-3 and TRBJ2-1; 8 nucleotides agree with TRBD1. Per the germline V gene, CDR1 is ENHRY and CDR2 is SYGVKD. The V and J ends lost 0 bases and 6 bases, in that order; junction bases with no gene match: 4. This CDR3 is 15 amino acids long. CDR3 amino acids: CAISESTGALNEQFF. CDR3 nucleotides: TGTGCCATCAGTGAGTCGACAGGGGCCCTCAATGAGCAGTTCTTC.

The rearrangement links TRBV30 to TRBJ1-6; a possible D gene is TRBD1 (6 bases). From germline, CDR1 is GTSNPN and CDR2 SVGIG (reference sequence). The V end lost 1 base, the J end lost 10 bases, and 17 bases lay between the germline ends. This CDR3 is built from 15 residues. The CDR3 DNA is TGTGCCTGGAGTGAGGGAACAGGGTCCGAATCACCCCTCCACTTT. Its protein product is CAWSEGTGSESPLHF.

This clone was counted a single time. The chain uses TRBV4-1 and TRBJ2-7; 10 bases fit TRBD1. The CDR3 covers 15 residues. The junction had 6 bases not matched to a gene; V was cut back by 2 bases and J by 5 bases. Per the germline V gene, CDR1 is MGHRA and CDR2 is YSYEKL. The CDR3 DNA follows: TGCGCCAGCAGCCAACGGGGACAGGGGTTAAACGAGCAGTACTTC. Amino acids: CASSQRGQGLNEQYF.

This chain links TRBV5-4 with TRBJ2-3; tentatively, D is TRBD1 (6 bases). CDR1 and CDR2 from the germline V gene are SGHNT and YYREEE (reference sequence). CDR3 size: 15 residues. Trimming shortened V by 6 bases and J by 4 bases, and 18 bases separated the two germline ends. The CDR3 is CASTPTGLFADTQYF. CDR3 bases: TGTGCCAGCACCCCGACAGGCCTATTCGCAGATACGCAGTATTTT.

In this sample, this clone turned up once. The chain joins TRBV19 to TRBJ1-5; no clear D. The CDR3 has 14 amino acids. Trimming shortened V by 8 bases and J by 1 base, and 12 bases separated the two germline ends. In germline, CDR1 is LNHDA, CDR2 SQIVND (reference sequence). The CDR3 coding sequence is TGTGCCAGTTCCACGGTGTCGAGCAATCAGCCCCAGCATTTT. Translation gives CASSTVSSNQPQHF.

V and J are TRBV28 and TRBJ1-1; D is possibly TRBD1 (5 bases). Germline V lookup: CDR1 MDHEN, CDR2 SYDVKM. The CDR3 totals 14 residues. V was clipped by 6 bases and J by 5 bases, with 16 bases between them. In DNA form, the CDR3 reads TGTGCCAGCAGACTCCCCCACCGGGGGACTGAAGCTTTCTTT. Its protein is CASRLPHRGTEAFF.

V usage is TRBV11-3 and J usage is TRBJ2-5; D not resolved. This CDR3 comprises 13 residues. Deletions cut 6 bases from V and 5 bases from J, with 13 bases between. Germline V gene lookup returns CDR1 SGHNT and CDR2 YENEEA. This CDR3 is CASSPRGSETQYF. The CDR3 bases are TGTGCCAGCAGTCCGAGAGGATCGGAGACCCAGTACTTC. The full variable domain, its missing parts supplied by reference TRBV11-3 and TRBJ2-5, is EAGVVQSPRYKIIEKKQPVAFWCNPISGHNTLYWYLQNLGQGPELLIRYENEEAVDDSQLPKDRFSAERLKGVDSTLKIQPAELGDSAVYLCASSPRGSETQYFGPGTRLLVL.

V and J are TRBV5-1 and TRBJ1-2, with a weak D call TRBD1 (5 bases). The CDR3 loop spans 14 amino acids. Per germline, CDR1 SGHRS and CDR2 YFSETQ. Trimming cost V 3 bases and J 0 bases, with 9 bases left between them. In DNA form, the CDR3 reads TGCGCCAGCAGCTCGGACACCTCTAACTATGGCTACACCTTC. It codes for CASSSDTSNYGYTF. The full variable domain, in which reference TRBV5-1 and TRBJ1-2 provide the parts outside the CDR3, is KAGVTQTPRYLIKTRGQQVTLSCSPISGHRSVSWYQQTPGQGLQFLFEYFSETQRNKGNFPGRFSGRQFSNSRSEMNVSTLELGDSALYLCASSSDTSNYGYTFGSGTRLTVV.